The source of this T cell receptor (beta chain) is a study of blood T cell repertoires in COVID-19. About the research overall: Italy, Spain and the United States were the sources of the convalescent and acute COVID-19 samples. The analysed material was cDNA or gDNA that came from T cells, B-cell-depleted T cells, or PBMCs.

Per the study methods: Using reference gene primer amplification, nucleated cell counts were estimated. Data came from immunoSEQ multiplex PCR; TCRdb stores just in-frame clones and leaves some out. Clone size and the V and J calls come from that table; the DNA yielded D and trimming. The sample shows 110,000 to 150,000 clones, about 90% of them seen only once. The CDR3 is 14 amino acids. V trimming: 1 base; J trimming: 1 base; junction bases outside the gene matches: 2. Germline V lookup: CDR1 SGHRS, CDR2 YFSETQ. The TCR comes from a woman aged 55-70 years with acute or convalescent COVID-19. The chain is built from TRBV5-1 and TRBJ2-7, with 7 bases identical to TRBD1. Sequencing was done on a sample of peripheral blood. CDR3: CASSLSGQSYEQYF. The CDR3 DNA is TGCGCCAGCAGCTTGTCGGGACAGTCCTACGAGCAGTACTTC.